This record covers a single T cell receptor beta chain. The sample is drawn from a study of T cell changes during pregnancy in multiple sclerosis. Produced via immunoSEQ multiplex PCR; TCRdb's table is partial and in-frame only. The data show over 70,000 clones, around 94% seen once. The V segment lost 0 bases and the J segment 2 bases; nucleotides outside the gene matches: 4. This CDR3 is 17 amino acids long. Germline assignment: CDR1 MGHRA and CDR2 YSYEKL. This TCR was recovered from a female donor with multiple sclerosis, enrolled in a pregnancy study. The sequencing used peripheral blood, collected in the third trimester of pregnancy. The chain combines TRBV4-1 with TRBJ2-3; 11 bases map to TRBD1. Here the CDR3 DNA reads TGCGCCAGCAGCCAAGATTGGGACAGGGGGTCCACAGATACGCAGTATTTT. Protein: CASSQDWDRGSTDTQYF.